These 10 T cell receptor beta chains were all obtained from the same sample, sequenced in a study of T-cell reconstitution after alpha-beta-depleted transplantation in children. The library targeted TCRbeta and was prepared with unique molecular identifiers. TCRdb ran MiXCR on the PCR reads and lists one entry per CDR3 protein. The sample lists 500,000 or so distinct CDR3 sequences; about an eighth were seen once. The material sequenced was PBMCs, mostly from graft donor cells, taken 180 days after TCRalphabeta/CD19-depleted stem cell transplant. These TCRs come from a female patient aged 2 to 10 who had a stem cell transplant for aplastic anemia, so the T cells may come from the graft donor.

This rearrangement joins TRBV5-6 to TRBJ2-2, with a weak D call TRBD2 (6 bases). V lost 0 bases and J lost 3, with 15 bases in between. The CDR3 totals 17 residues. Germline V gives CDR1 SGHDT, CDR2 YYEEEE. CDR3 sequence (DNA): TGTGCCAGCAGCTTGGGGGGGTCCGGGAGTGACACCGGGGAGCTGTTTTTT. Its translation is CASSLGGSGSDTGELFF.

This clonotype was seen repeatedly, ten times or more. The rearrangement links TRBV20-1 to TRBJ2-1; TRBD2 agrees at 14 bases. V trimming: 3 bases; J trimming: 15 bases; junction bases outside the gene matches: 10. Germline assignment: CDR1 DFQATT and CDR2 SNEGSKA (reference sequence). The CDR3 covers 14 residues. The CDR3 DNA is TGCAGTGCTAGCAGACTAGCGGGAGGGCCTCGGCCGTTCTTC. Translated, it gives CSASRLAGGPRPFF.

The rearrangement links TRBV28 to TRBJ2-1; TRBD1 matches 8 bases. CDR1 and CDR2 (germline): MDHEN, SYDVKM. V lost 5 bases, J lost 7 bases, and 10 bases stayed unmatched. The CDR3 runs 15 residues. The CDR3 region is CASSPGGSGMNEQFF. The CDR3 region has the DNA TGTGCCAGCAGTCCAGGGGGCTCTGGAATGAATGAGCAGTTCTTC. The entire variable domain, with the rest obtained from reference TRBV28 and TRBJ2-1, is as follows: DVKVTQSSRYLVKRTGEKVFLECVQDMDHENMFWYRQDPGLGLRLIYFSYDVKMKEKGDIPEGYSVSREKKERFSLILESASTNQTSMYLCASSPGGSGMNEQFFGPGTRLTVL.

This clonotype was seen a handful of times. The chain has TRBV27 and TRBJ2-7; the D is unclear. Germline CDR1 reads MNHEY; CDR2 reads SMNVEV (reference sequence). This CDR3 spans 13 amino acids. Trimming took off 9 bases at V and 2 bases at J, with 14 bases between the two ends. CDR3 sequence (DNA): TGTGCCAGTTGGACGGCCAGAACCTACGAGCAGTACTTC. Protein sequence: CASWTARTYEQYF.

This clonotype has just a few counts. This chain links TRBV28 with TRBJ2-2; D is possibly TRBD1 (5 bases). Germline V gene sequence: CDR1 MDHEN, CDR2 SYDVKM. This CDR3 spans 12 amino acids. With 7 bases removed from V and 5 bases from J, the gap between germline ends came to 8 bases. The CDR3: CASNKGTGELFF. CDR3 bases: TGTGCCAGCAACAAGGGGACCGGGGAGCTGTTTTTT.

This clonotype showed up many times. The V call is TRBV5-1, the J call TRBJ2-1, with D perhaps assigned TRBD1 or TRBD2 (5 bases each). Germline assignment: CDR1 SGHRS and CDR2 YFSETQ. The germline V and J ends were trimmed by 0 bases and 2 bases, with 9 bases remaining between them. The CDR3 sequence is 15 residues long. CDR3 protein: CASSLAGDPYNEQFF. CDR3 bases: TGCGCCAGCAGCTTGGCCGGGGACCCCTACAATGAGCAGTTCTTC.

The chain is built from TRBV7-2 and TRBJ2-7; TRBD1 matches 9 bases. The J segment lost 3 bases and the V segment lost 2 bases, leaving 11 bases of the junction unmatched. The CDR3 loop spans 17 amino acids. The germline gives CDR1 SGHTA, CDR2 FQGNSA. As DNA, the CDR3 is TGTGCCAGCAGCTTAAAACTGTCTGGGACAGGGTACTACGAGCAGTACTTC. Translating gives CASSLKLSGTGYYEQYF.

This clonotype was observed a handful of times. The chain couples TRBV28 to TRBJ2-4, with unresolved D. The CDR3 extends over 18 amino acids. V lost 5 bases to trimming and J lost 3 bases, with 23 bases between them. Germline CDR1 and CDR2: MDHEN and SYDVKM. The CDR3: CASSSPLWESGYKNIQYF. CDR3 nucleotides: TGTGCCAGCAGTAGTCCCCTGTGGGAATCCGGGTACAAAAACATTCAGTACTTC.

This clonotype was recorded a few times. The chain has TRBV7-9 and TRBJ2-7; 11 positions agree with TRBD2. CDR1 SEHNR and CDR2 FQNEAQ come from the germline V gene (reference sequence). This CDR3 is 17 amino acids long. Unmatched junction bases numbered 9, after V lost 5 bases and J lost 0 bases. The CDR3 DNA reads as TGTGCCAGCAGCCCCGGGACTAGCGGTTCGAGCTCCTACGAGCAGTACGTC. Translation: CASSPGTSGSSSYEQYV.

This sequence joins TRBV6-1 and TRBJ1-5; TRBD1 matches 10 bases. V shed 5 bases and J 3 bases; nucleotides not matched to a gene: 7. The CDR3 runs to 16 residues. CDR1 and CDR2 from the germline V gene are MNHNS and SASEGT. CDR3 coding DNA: TGTGCCAGCAGTCAGACAGGGGGCGAACTCAATCAGCCCCAGCATTTT. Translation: CASSQTGGELNQPQHF.